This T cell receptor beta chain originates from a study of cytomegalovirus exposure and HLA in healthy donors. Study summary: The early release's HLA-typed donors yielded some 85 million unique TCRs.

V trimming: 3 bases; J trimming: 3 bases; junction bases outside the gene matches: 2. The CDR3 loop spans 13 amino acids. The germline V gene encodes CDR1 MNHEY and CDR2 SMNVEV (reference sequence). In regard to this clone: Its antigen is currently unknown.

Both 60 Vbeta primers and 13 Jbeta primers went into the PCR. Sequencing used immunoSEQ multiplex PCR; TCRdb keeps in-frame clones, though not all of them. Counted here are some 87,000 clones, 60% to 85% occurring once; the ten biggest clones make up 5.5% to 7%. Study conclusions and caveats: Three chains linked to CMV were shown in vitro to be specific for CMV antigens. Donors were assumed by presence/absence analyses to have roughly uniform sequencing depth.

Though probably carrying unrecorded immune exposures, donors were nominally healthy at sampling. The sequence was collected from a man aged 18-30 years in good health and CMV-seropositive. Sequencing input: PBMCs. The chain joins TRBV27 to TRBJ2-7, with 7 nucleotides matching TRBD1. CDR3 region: CASSFYRGYEQYF. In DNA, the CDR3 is TGTGCCAGCAGTTTTTACAGGGGCTACGAGCAGTACTTC.